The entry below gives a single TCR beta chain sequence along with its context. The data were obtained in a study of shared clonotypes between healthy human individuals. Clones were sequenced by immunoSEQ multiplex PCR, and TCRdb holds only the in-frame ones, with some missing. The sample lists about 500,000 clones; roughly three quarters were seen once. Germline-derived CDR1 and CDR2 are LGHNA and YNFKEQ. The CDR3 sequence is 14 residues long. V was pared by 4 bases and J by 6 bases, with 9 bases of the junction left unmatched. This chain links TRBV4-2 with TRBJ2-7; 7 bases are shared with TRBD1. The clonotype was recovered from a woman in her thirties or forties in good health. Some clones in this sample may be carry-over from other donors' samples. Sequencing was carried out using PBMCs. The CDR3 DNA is TGTGCCAGCAGCCTCACCGGGACAGTCGCCGAGCAGTACTTC. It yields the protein CASSLTGTVAEQYF.